This entry features one TCR beta chain sequence. The antigen is undetermined. The TCR library protocol attached unique molecular identifiers to the individual cDNA molecules. A single record per CDR3 protein comes from TCRdb applying MiXCR to the 5' RACE reads. The table includes 75,000 or so distinct CDR3 sequences, around 10% detected once. The data are from a study of early T cells in non-severe SARS-CoV-2 infection. Study-wide context: The sequenced material was bulk RNA from unsorted whole blood, and its chains were unpaired.

CDR1 is DFQATT and CDR2 is SNEGSKA in the germline V gene (reference sequence). The CDR3 consists of 15 residues. V dropped 1 base and J dropped 3 bases, with 13 bases sitting between them. Study-level points and caveats: A preference for anti-spike CD8 responses marked VDJdb matching, which missed private and CD4 specificities.

The J gene is TRBJ1-5, the V gene TRBV20-1, with TRBD1 as a possible D gene (5 bases). The sequence was obtained from an adult who was a healthcare worker with PCR-confirmed SARS-CoV-2 infection or an uninfected control (not recorded which). The source material was whole blood, sampled at baseline. CDR3 protein: CSARVGASYNQPQHF. The CDR3 DNA is TGCAGTGCTAGAGTTGGGGCCTCATACAATCAGCCCCAGCATTTT.